This is a list of T cell receptor beta chains from one sample in a study of identical twins. Using its own MiXCR run on the 5' RACE reads, TCRdb lists one record per CDR3 protein. The data show some 1,700,000 distinct CDR3 sequences, under 35% seen once. Sequencing used cord blood. Receptors were obtained from a newborn girl in good health. Each CDR3 is given with its conserved first and last residue. The D gene is left open where the match is weak. For some rows the clone size is stated as once, few or many, or as a class when expanded; others skip it.

v_call	j_call	cdr3_length	clone_size	d_call	cdr3_nt	cdr3_aa
TRBV5-1	TRBJ2-5	14	few	.	TGCGCCAGCAGCTTGCGGGAAGGACTACGGACCCAGTACTTC	CASSLREGLRTQYF
TRBV6-2/TRBV6-3	TRBJ2-5	16	few	TRBD2	TGTGCCAGCAGTTACTACCTAGCGGGGGACCAAGAGACCCAGTACTTC	CASSYYLAGDQETQYF
TRBV28	TRBJ2-1	12	many	.	TGTGCCAGCAGTGTGGGGTTCGATGAGCAGTTCTTC	CASSVGFDEQFF
TRBV9	TRBJ2-7	16	.	TRBD2	TGTGCCAGCAGCGGGCTAGCGGGAGGGCCTGCCTACGAGCAGTACTTC	CASSGLAGGPAYEQYF
TRBV28	TRBJ1-6	17	few	.	TGTGCCAGCAGTCAACCCAGATACCGACAGGTGAATTCACCCCTCCACTTT	CASSQPRYRQVNSPLHF
TRBV28	TRBJ1-1	15	.	.	TGTGCCAGCAGTTTATGGGGAGGCGCTAACACTGAAGCTTTCTTT	CASSLWGGANTEAFF
TRBV20-1	TRBJ1-2	12	.	.	TGCAGTGCTAGAGTTGACGGATATGGCTACACCTTC	CSARVDGYGYTF
TRBV14	TRBJ2-1	16	.	.	TGTGCCAGCAGCCAAGTAAGCCCTAGCTCCTACAATGAGCAGTTCTTC	CASSQVSPSSYNEQFF
TRBV6-1	TRBJ2-1	16	.	TRBD2	TGTGCCAGCAGTAAACCGGCGGGGGGGCCCTACAATGAGCAGTTCTTC	CASSKPAGGPYNEQFF
TRBV12-3/TRBV12-4	TRBJ1-1	13	.	.	TGTGCCAGCAGTTGGGGGGTGACCACTGAAGCTTTCTTT	CASSWGVTTEAFF
TRBV30	TRBJ2-7	15	.	TRBD1	TGTGCCTGGAGTGTAGAGGGGACAGTTTCCTACGAGCAGTACTTC	CAWSVEGTVSYEQYF